Below are 17 T cell receptor beta chains sequenced from a single sample in a study of blood T cells in healthy people across ages. It was with a sample-barcoded 5' primer and a J-beta primer mix that a second PCR of about 6 to 12 cycles was run. TCRdb reanalysed the 5' RACE reads using MiXCR and keeps one entry per CDR3 protein. The sample yields around 1.7 million distinct CDR3 sequences, roughly 30% seen once. The material sequenced was blood. The receptor set was obtained from a woman aged 25-40 years in good health.

This clonotype has a handful of counts. Here the CDR3 reads CASRKTTERGNTDTQYF. The CDR3 nucleotides are TGCGCCAGCCGAAAAACGACGGAGCGGGGAAACACAGATACGCAGTATTTT. The genes are TRBV5-1 and TRBJ2-3; 7 nucleotides match TRBD2. V lost 7 bases and J lost 2; bases outside the gene matches: 16. From germline, CDR1 is SGHRS and CDR2 YFSETQ. The CDR3 spans 17 residues.

This clonotype has only one observation. The chain employs TRBV4-2 and TRBJ2-5; 15 positions agree with TRBD2. Germline V CDR1 and CDR2: LGHNA, YNFKEQ. The CDR3 has 16 amino acids. J was trimmed by 5 bases and V by 0 bases; bases with no gene match: 1. The CDR3 nucleotides are TGTGCCAGCAGCCAAGAGGGACTAGCGGGGGGTGAGACCCAGTACTTC. The encoded protein is CASSQEGLAGGETQYF.

This chain uses TRBV6-5 with TRBJ1-4; 8 nucleotides match TRBD1. The V gene's germline CDR1 is MNHEY and CDR2 SVGAGI. There are 15 residues in the CDR3. V shed 0 bases and J 5 bases; nucleotides not matched to a gene: 2. The CDR3 coding sequence is TGTGCCAGCAGTTACTCACAGGGGGTAAATGAAAAACTGTTTTTT. Residues: CASSYSQGVNEKLFF.

This clonotype has ten or more counts. This chain connects TRBV20-1 to TRBJ2-7; TRBD2 matches at 10 bases. Germline trimming cut 6 bases from V and 1 base from J; bases unmatched to any gene: 9. Germline CDR1 is DFQATT and CDR2 is SNEGSKA (reference sequence). CDR3 length equals 15 residues. DNA for the CDR3: TGCAGTGCCCAAGATCCGACTAGCGGGTCCTACGAGCAGTACTTC. It encodes CSAQDPTSGSYEQYF.

This clonotype was counted between two and nine times. The V and J genes are TRBV5-1 and TRBJ2-3; the match to TRBD2 covers 9 bases. V gave up 6 bases and J gave up 0 bases; unmatched junction bases: 5. CDR1 is SGHRS and CDR2 is YFSETQ in the germline V gene. The CDR3 is made up of 15 amino acids. The CDR3, as DNA: TGCGCCAGCATCTTCAGCGGGAGGAGCACAGATACGCAGTATTTT. Translating it yields CASIFSGRSTDTQYF.

The rearrangement uses TRBV6-5 and TRBJ2-3; 8 bases are a match to TRBD2. CDR1 and CDR2 (germline): MNHEY, SVGAGI. The CDR3 sequence is 18 residues long. The V segment lost 2 bases and the J segment 0 bases; nucleotides outside the gene matches: 10. The CDR3 nucleotides read TGTGCCAGCAGTTACGCCTCCTCTAGCGGGTATAGCACAGATACGCAGTATTTT. Translating gives CASSYASSSGYSTDTQYF.

The V gene is TRBV14, the J gene TRBJ1-2; TRBD1 might be the D (5 bases). This CDR3 spans 13 amino acids. CDR1 SGHDN and CDR2 FVKESK come from the germline V gene. Between the trimmed V and J ends, which lost 1 base and 8 bases, there was a span of 11 bases. The CDR3 DNA reads as TGTGCCAGCAGCCAAGTCCCCTCAGGGGGCTACACCTTC. Translated, it gives CASSQVPSGGYTF.

This clonotype was detected only a few times. The V call is TRBV7-9, the J call TRBJ2-7; 7 positions match TRBD1. In germline, CDR1 is SEHNR, CDR2 FQNEAQ (reference sequence). After removal of 6 bases from V and 6 bases from J, the junction contained 11 bases not matched to a gene. This CDR3 contains 14 residues. CDR3 coding DNA: TGTGCCAGCAGACCCGGGACAGTGGGCGCCGAGCAGTACTTC. Protein: CASRPGTVGAEQYF.

The chain joins TRBV3-1 to TRBJ2-5; no clear D gene. V lost 4 bases and J lost 2, with 8 bases in between. This CDR3 is 13 amino acids long. Germline CDR1 is LGHDT and CDR2 is YNNKEL (reference sequence). The CDR3 DNA reads TGTGCCAGCAGCCGAAGGGAACAAGAGACCCAGTACTTC. Amino acids: CASSRREQETQYF.

The chain couples TRBV24-1 to TRBJ2-3; 12 nucleotides align to TRBD1. The CDR3 sequence is 18 residues long. CDR1 is KGHDR and CDR2 is SFDVKD in the germline V gene. J gave up 2 bases and V 5 bases, and 10 bases lay outside the gene matches. CDR3 in amino acids: CATSGSPGQGALTDTQYF. DNA for the CDR3: TGTGCCACCAGTGGATCACCGGGACAGGGGGCCCTCACAGATACGCAGTATTTT.

The chain carries TRBV6-2 or TRBV6-3 and TRBJ2-1; a possible D gene is TRBD2 (6 bases). The germline V gene has CDR1 MNHEY and CDR2 SVGEGT. V lost 0 bases, J lost 7 bases, and 13 bases lay in between. The CDR3 is 15 residues long. The CDR3 nucleotides read TGTGCCAGCAGTTACTCGGGACTCAGTAGGAATGAGCAGTTCTTC. Translated, it gives CASSYSGLSRNEQFF.

This clonotype occurred a few times. The rearrangement joins TRBV5-1 to TRBJ1-1, with TRBD1 matching 10 bases. V lost 4 bases and J lost 4; bases outside the gene matches: 13. Germline CDR1 is SGHRS and CDR2 is YFSETQ. The CDR3 spans 17 residues. The CDR3 region has the DNA TGCGCCAGCAGCCCGACCTATGGGACAGGGGTGGGCACTGAAGCTTTCTTT. Translating it yields CASSPTYGTGVGTEAFF.

The genes are TRBV15 and TRBJ1-5; tentatively, D is TRBD1 (6 bases). Germline V CDR1 and CDR2: LNHNV, YYDKDF (reference sequence). The CDR3 totals 13 residues. V shed 5 bases and J shed 9 bases, with 14 bases lying between them. The CDR3 here is CATSPDSPRPQHF. CDR3 DNA: TGTGCCACCAGCCCGGACAGCCCGAGGCCCCAGCATTTT.

The DNA for the CDR3 is TGTGCCACCGCGTCAGACGATAGCAATCAGCCCCAGCATTTT. It is translated as CATASDDSNQPQHF. The genes are TRBV15 and TRBJ1-5; no clear D gene. CDR1 and CDR2 from the germline V gene are LNHNV and YYDKDF (reference sequence). V gave up 8 bases and J gave up 0 bases, with 11 bases separating them. CDR3 length equals 14 residues. Drawing the rest from reference TRBV15 and TRBJ1-5, the complete variable domain is DAMVIQNPRYQVTQFGKPVTLSCSQTLNHNVMYWYQQKSSQAPKLLFHYYDKDFNNEADTPDNFQSRRPNTSFCFLDIRSPGLGDTAMYLCATASDDSNQPQHFGDGTRLSIL.

This clonotype was found a few times. The rearrangement uses TRBV29-1 and TRBJ2-5; D is unresolved. Trimming took off 4 bases at V and 0 bases at J, with 12 bases between the two ends. The CDR3 sequence is 14 residues long. In germline, CDR1 is SQVTM, CDR2 ANQGSEA. The CDR3 loop is CSVVRPVYQETQYF. The CDR3 DNA is TGCAGCGTTGTCCGCCCAGTGTACCAAGAGACCCAGTACTTC.

This rearrangement joins TRBV12-3 or TRBV12-4 to TRBJ1-1; D gene uncertain. V lost 8 bases to trimming and J lost 4 bases, with 17 bases between them. The CDR3 totals 14 residues. The CDR3 DNA reads as TGTGCCAGCGGATCGAAAGGGCTTGGCACTGAAGCTTTCTTT. It specifies CASGSKGLGTEAFF.

The rearrangement joins TRBV29-1 to TRBJ2-1, with 7 positions matching TRBD1. Germline V CDR1 and CDR2: SQVTM, ANQGSEA. CDR3 size: 18 residues. V was pared by 5 bases and J by 4 bases, with 20 bases of the junction left unmatched. CDR3 residues: CSVPVPGQTAIFYNEQFF. Written as DNA, the CDR3 is TGCAGCGTTCCAGTTCCGGGACAGACCGCAATTTTTTACAATGAGCAGTTCTTC.